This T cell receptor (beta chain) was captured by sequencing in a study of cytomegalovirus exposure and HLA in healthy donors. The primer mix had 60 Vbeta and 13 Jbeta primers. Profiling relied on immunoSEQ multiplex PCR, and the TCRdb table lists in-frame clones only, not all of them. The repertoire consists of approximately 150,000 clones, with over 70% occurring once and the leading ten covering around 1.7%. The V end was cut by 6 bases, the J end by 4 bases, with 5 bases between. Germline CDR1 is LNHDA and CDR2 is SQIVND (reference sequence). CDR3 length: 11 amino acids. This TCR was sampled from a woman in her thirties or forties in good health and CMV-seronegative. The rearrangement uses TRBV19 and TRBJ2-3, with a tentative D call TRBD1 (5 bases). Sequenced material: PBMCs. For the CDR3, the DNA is TGTGCCAGTAGAGGGGCAGATACGCAGTATTTT. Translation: CASRGADTQYF.